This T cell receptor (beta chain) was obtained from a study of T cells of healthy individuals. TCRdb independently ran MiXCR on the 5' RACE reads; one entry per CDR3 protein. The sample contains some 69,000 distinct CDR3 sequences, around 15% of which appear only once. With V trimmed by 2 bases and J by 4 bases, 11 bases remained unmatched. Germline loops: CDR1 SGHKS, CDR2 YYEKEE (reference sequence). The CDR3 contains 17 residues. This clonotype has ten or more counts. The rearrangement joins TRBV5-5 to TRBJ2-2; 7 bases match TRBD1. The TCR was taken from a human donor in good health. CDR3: CASSFTIRTGPTGELFF. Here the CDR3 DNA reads TGTGCCAGCAGCTTTACAATTAGGACAGGACCCACCGGGGAGCTGTTTTTT.